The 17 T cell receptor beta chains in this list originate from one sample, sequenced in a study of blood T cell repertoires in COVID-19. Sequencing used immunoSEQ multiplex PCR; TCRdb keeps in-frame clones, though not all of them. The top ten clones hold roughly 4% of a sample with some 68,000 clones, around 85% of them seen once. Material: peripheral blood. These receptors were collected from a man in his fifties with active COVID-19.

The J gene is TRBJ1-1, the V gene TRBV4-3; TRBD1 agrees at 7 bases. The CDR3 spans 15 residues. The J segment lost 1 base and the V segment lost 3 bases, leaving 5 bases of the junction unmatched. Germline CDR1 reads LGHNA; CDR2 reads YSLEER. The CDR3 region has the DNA TGCGCCAGCAGCCATGGGGGGACAGCGAACACTGAAGCTTTCTTT. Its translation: CASSHGGTANTEAFF.

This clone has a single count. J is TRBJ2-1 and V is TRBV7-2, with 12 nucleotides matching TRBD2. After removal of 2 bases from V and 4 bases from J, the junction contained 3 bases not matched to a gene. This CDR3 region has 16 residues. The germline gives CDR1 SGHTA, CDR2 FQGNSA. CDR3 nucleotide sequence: TGTGCCAGCAGCTTATCTGGGACTAGCGGGTACAATGAGCAGTTCTTC. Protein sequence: CASSLSGTSGYNEQFF.

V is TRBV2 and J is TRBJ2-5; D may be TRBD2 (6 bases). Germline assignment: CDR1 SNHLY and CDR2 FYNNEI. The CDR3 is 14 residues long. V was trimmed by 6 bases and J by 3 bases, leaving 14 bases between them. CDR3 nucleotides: TGTGCCAGCAGCCCGGGACTGAAAAAAGAGACCCAGTACTTC. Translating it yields CASSPGLKKETQYF.

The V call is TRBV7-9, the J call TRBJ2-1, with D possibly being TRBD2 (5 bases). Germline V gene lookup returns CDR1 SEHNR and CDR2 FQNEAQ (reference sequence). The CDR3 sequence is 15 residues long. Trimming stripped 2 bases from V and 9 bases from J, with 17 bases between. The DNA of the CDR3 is TGTGCCAGCAGCTTATCAGCGGACTCGATCATTGAGCAGTTCTTC. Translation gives CASSLSADSIIEQFF.

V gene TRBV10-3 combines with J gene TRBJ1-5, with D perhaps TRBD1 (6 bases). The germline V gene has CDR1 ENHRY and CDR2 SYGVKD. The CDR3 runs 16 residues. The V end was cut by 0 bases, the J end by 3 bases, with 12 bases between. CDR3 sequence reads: CAISESQGIYNQPQHF. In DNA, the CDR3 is TGTGCCATCAGTGAGTCACAGGGAATCTACAATCAGCCCCAGCATTTT.

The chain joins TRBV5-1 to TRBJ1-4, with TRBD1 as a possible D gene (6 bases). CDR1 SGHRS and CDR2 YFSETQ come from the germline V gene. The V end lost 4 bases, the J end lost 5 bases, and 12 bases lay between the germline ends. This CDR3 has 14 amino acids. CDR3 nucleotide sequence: TGCGCCAGCAGCAGGGGGGGGACGAATGAAAAACTGTTTTTT. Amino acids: CASSRGGTNEKLFF.

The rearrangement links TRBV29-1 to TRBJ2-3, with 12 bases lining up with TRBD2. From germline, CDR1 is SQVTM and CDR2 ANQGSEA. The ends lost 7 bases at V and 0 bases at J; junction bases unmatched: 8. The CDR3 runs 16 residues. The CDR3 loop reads CSAALLAGGSTDTQYF. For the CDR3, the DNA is TGCAGCGCCGCACTACTAGCGGGAGGCAGCACAGATACGCAGTATTTT.

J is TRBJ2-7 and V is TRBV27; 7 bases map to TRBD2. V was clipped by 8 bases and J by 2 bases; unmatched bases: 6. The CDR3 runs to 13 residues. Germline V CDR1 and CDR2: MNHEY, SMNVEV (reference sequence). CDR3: CASRSSGTYEQYF. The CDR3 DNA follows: TGTGCCAGCCGATCTAGCGGAACCTACGAGCAGTACTTC.

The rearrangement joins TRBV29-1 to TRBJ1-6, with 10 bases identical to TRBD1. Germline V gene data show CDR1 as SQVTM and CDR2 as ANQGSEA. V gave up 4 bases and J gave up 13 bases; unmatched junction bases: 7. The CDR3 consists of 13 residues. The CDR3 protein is CSVGTGGGTPLHF. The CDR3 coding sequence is TGCAGCGTTGGGACAGGGGGAGGGACGCCCCTCCACTTT.

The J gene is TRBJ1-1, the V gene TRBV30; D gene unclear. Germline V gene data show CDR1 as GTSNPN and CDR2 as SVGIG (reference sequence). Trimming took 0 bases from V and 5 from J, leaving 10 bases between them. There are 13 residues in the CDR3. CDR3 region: CAWSVSGGTEAFF. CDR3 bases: TGTGCCTGGAGTGTGTCGGGAGGGACTGAAGCTTTCTTT.

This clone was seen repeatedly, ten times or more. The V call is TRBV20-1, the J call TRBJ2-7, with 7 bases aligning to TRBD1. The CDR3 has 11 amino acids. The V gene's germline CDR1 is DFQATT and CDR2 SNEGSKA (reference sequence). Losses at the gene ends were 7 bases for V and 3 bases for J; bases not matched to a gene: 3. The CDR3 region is CSGQGNYEQYF. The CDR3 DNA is TGCAGTGGACAGGGCAACTACGAGCAGTACTTC.

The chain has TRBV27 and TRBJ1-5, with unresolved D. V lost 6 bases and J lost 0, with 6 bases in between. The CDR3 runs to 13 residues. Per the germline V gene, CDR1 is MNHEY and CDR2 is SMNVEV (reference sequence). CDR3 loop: CASSGDSNQPQHF. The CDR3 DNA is TGTGCCAGCAGCGGTGATAGCAATCAGCCCCAGCATTTT.

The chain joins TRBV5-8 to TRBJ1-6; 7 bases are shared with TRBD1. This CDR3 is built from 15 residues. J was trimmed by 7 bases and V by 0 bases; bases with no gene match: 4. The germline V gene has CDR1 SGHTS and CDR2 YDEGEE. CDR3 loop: CASSLGDRKNSPLHF. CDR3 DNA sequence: TGTGCCAGCAGCTTGGGGGACAGAAAGAATTCACCCCTCCACTTT.

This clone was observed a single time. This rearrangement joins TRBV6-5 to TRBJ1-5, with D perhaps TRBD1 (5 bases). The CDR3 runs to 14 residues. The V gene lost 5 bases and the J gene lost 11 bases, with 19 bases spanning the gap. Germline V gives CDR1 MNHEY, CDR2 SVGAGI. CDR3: CASSRAGPPVTQHF. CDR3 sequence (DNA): TGTGCCAGCAGTCGGGCAGGGCCCCCGGTCACCCAGCATTTT.

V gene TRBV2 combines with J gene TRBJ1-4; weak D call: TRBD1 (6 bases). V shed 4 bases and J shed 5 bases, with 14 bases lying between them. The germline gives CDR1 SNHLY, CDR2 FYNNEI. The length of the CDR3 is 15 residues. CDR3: CASSATGLENEKLFF. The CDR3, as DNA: TGTGCCAGCAGTGCTACAGGGTTAGAGAATGAAAAACTGTTTTTT.

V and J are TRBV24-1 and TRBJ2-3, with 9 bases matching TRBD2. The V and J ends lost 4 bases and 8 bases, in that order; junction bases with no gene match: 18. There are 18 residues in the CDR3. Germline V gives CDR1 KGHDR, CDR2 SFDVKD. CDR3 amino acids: CATSEPRSGGGVIGTQYF. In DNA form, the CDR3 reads TGTGCCACCAGTGAACCTCGGAGTGGCGGGGGGGTAATTGGTACGCAGTATTTT.

The CDR3 nucleotides are TGTGCCAGCTCACCAGGTCAGGGTGAGACCCAGTACTTC. Translation: CASSPGQGETQYF. The chain employs TRBV18 and TRBJ2-5; perhaps TRBD1 as D (5 bases). Germline values: CDR1 KGHSH, CDR2 LQKENI. Trimming stripped 2 bases from V and 5 bases from J, with 9 bases between. CDR3 length: 13 amino acids.